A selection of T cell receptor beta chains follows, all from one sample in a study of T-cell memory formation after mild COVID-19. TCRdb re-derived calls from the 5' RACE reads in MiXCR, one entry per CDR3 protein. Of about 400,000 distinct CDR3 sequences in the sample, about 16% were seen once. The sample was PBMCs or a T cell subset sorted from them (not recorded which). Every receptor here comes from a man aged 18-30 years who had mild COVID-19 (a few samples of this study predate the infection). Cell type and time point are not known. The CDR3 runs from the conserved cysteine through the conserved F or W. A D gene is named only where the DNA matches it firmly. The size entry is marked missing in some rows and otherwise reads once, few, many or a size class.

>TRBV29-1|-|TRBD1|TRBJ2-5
CSVGGTDQETQYF
TGCAGCGTTGGGGGGACAGACCAAGAGACCCAGTACTTC
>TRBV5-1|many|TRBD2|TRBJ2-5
CASSLDSGTSGWRETQYF
TGCGCCAGCAGCTTGGACTCTGGGACTAGCGGGTGGAGAGAGACCCAGTACTTC
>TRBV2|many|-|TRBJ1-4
CASNRVNEKLFF
TGTGCCAGCAATAGGGTTAATGAAAAACTGTTTTTT
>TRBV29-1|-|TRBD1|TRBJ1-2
CSVSGTGSRGYTF
TGCAGCGTGTCCGGGACAGGTTCGCGTGGCTACACCTTC
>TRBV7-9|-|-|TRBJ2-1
CASSPRQVVNEQFF
TGTGCCAGCAGCCCCAGACAGGTGGTGAATGAGCAGTTCTTC
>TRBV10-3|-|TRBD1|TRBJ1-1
CAISEMTGMGAEAFF
TGTGCCATCAGTGAGATGACAGGGATGGGGGCTGAAGCTTTCTTT
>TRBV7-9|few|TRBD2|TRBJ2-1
CASSPPPTGYLAGDASNEQFF
TGTGCCAGCAGCCCACCCCCGACAGGGTATCTAGCGGGGGATGCTAGCAATGAGCAGTTCTTC
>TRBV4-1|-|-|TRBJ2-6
CASRTGAVGANVLTF
TGCGCCAGCCGAACGGGGGCGGTTGGGGCCAACGTCCTGACTTTC
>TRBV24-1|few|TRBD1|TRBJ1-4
CATSDRGQRFLDEKLFF
TGTGCCACCAGTGATAGGGGACAGCGGTTTCTAGATGAAAAACTGTTTTTT
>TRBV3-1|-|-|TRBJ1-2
CASSQGLTSNYGYTF
TGTGCCAGCAGCCAAGGACTGACTTCTAACTATGGCTACACCTTC
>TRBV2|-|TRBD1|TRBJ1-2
CASSEGTGVYGYTF
TGTGCCAGCAGTGAAGGGACAGGGGTGTATGGCTACACCTTC
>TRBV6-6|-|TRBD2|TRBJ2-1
CASHPSGGESYNEQFF
TGTGCCAGTCACCCGAGCGGGGGGGAATCCTACAATGAGCAGTTCTTC
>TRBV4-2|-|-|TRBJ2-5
CASSQGLSLLSAAAQETQYF
TGTGCCAGCAGCCAAGGGTTAAGTCTTCTGTCCGCGGCGGCCCAAGAGACCCAGTACTTC
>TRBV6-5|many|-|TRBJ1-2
CASSYSDRPQGGYTF
TGTGCCAGCAGTTACTCGGACAGACCCCAAGGGGGCTACACCTTC
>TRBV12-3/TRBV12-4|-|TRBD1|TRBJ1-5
CASSPRDRGDQPQHF
TGTGCCAGCAGTCCACGGGACAGGGGGGATCAGCCCCAGCATTTT
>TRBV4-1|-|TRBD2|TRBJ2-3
CASSQEGRAGISDTQYF
TGCGCCAGCAGCCAAGAGGGTCGAGCGGGGATCTCGGATACGCAGTATTTT
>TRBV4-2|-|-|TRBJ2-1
CASSQDTRNEQFF
TGTGCCAGCAGCCAAGACACAAGGAATGAGCAGTTCTTC
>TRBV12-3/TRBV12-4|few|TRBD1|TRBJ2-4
CATGQDDDIQYF
TGTGCCACAGGACAGGACGATGACATTCAGTACTTC
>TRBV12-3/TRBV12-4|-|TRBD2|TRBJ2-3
CASSSKISGEAIDTQYF
TGTGCCAGCAGTAGCAAGATTAGCGGGGAGGCCATAGATACGCAGTATTTT
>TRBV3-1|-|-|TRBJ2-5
CASSQAVQRLETQYF
TGTGCCAGCAGCCAAGCGGTACAGCGGTTAGAGACCCAGTACTTC
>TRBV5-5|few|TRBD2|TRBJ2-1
CASSLWLAGGEQFF
TGTGCCAGCAGCTTGTGGCTAGCGGGGGGCGAGCAGTTCTTC
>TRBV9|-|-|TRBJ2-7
CASSPSLPYEQYF
TGTGCCAGCAGCCCTAGTTTACCCTACGAGCAGTACTTC
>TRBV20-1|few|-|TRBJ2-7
CSAHNRAEQYF
TGCAGTGCCCATAACAGGGCTGAGCAGTACTTC
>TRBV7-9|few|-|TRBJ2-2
CASTDRELFF
TGTGCCAGCACCGACCGGGAGCTGTTTTTT